This passage covers 13 T cell receptor beta chains from one sample sequenced in a study of cytomegalovirus exposure and HLA in healthy donors. The PCR used 60 Vbeta and 13 Jbeta primers. Clones were read by immunoSEQ multiplex PCR, and TCRdb kept only the in-frame ones, dropping some. The sample includes about 160,000 clones, 60% to 85% of them seen just once. The sequencing input was PBMCs. The receptors here all came from a woman between 35 and 50 years old in good health and CMV-seronegative.

The chain has TRBV19 and TRBJ2-3, with TRBD2 matching 11 bases. Per the germline V gene, CDR1 is LNHDA and CDR2 is SQIVND (reference sequence). V dropped 4 bases and J dropped 4; count of bases not matched to a gene: 4. This CDR3 is built from 15 residues. The DNA for the CDR3 is TGTGCCAGTAGTAATAGCGGGGGGGCCTCAGATACGCAGTATTTT. Translating gives CASSNSGGASDTQYF. The entire variable domain, with the rest obtained from reference TRBV19 and TRBJ2-3, is as follows: DGGITQSPKYLFRKEGQNVTLSCEQNLNHDAMYWYRQDPGQGLRLIYYSQIVNDFQKGDIAEGYSVSREKKESFPLTVTSAQKNPTAFYLCASSNSGGASDTQYFGPGTRLTVL.

V and J are TRBV6-5 and TRBJ2-4; tentatively, D is TRBD1 (5 bases). V was cut by 4 bases and J by 6 bases, with 19 bases left in between. The CDR3 is 16 residues long. Per the germline V gene, CDR1 is MNHEY and CDR2 is SVGAGI. The CDR3 reads CASSSSRTQGSNIQYF. The DNA of the CDR3 is TGTGCCAGCAGTTCATCCAGAACTCAGGGCTCAAACATTCAGTACTTC.

This rearrangement joins TRBV21-1 to TRBJ1-1; the D call of TRBD1 is as the table states it, not checked on the DNA. TRBV21-1 is a pseudogene segment. The CDR3 extends over 15 amino acids. The DNA of the CDR3 is TGTGCCAGCAGCACCAGGACAAGGAAGGACACTGAAGCTTTCTTT. Translating gives CASSTRTRKDTEAFF.

This clone was detected many times. The J gene is TRBJ1-4, the V gene TRBV19, with TRBD1 matching 7 bases. Germline V gives CDR1 LNHDA, CDR2 SQIVND (reference sequence). This CDR3 spans 15 amino acids. The V segment lost 6 bases and the J segment 3 bases; nucleotides outside the gene matches: 7. The CDR3 coding sequence is TGTGCCAGTAGAAAGGGGGCCCACTCTAATGAAAAACTGTTTTTT. Protein product: CASRKGAHSNEKLFF.

This chain connects TRBV7-3 to TRBJ2-1; D possibly corresponds to TRBD2 (5 bases). Germline V gene lookup returns CDR1 SGHTA and CDR2 FQGTGA. This CDR3 region has 12 residues. Trimming removed 2 bases from V and 10 bases from J, with 9 bases in between. The CDR3 protein is CASSLSGYEQFF. DNA for the CDR3: TGTGCCAGCAGCTTATCGGGGTACGAGCAGTTCTTC.

This chain connects TRBV15 to TRBJ2-5, with 9 bases fitting TRBD1. With the DNA end fitting TRBJ2-7 better, the J assignment may be wrong. The CDR3 extends over 15 amino acids. The V gene's germline CDR1 is LNHNV and CDR2 YYDKDF (reference sequence). The CDR3 DNA sequence: TGTGCCACCAGCAGAGTGAACAGGGGGCCCTACGAGCAGTACTTC. Its translation: CATSRVNRGPYEQYF.

The V call is TRBV4-2, the J call TRBJ2-1, with D possibly TRBD2 on 7 matching bases. The germline CDR1 and CDR2 sequences are LGHNA and YNFKEQ. The CDR3 length is 15 residues. Trimming cost V 2 bases and J 5 bases, with 13 bases left between them. CDR3 coding DNA: TGTGCCAGCAGCCAACTGGGGGGGGCAAACAATGAGCAGTTCTTC. As protein: CASSQLGGANNEQFF.

V usage is TRBV6-5 and J usage is TRBJ1-1; possibly TRBD1 for D (6 bases). Germline values: CDR1 MNHEY, CDR2 SVGAGI. The ends were cut back, 9 bases at V and 1 base at J, with 12 bases in the middle. The CDR3 contains 13 residues. CDR3: CASRQAENTEAFF. CDR3 in DNA: TGTGCCAGTCGACAGGCTGAGAACACTGAAGCTTTCTTT.

The rearrangement uses TRBV6-1 and TRBJ2-3, with TRBD1 as a possible D gene (6 bases). Germline V CDR1 and CDR2: MNHNS, SASEGT. The CDR3 has 13 residues. The V and J ends lost 8 bases and 2 bases respectively, with 11 bases between them. For the CDR3, the DNA is TGTGCCAGCTCGACAGGAACCACAGATACGCAGTATTTT. Encoded protein: CASSTGTTDTQYF.

The rearrangement joins TRBV28 to TRBJ2-4, with a weak D call TRBD1 (6 bases). Germline V gene lookup returns CDR1 MDHEN and CDR2 SYDVKM. The V gene lost 3 bases and the J gene lost 4 bases, with 10 bases spanning the gap. The CDR3 sequence is 14 residues long. The CDR3 sequence is CASSLRQVKNIQYF. As DNA, the CDR3 is TGTGCCAGCAGTTTGAGACAGGTTAAAAACATTCAGTACTTC.

J is TRBJ2-3 and V is TRBV19; 7 nucleotides align to TRBD2. The CDR3 consists of 15 residues. V was pared by 7 bases and J by 2 bases, with 9 bases of the junction left unmatched. Germline V gene data show CDR1 as LNHDA and CDR2 as SQIVND (reference sequence). The CDR3 sequence: CASTERDYHTDTQYF. The CDR3, as DNA: TGTGCCAGTACCGAGCGGGACTACCACACAGATACGCAGTATTTT.

Here the CDR3 reads CASSLGWTGIIAEAFF. The CDR3 coding sequence is TGTGCCAGCAGCCTCGGGTGGACAGGGATAATCGCTGAAGCTTTCTTT. V and J are TRBV7-9 and TRBJ1-1, with 8 nucleotides matching TRBD1. V lost 5 bases and J lost 6; bases outside the gene matches: 14. Germline CDR1 SEHNR, CDR2 FQNEAQ (reference sequence). The CDR3 contains 16 residues.

V gene TRBV19 combines with J gene TRBJ1-1; TRBD1 is a possible D gene (6 bases). The germline V and J ends were trimmed by 2 bases and 6 bases, with 13 bases remaining between them. CDR1 and CDR2 from the germline V gene are LNHDA and SQIVND (reference sequence). There are 14 residues in the CDR3. CDR3 protein: CASSIKGVGAEAFF. The CDR3 bases are TGTGCCAGTAGTATAAAGGGGGTAGGGGCTGAAGCTTTCTTT.